This T cell receptor beta chain derives from a study of blood T cells in healthy people across ages. Healthy Caucasian individuals from Russia aged about 6 to 90 served as donors. Study-wide results and limits: Long-lived donors exceeded aged donors in naive CD4+ cells and diversity. Expanded clonotype changes were possibly confounded by unknown donor CMV status.

PCR was performed a second time for roughly 7 to 11 cycles using a sample-barcoded 5' primer and a J-beta primer mix. TCRdb processed the 5' RACE reads anew with MiXCR; each CDR3 protein has one entry. The sample lists about 600,000 distinct CDR3 sequences, around 48% seen once, with 20% to 25% in the top ten. Looked up from germline, CDR1 is MNHEY and CDR2 is SMNVEV (reference sequence). CDR3 length equals 13 residues. The ends were cut back, 11 bases at V and 1 base at J, with 13 bases in the middle. With regard to this clonotype: The antigen remains unidentified.

The receptor was isolated from a man older than 75 in good health. The sequenced sample consisted of blood. The V and J genes are TRBV27 and TRBJ2-3; D gene uncertain. DNA of the CDR3: TGTGCCTCGACCCCGAGGCGCACAGATACGCAGTATTTT. Amino acids: CASTPRRTDTQYF.